This entry describes one T cell receptor beta chain. Its antigen remains unidentified. The repertoire was sequenced with immunoSEQ multiplex PCR; TCRdb's copy has only in-frame clones and lacks some. The table has some 46,000 clones, approximately 85% seen once; the top ten hold roughly 18%. These data come from a study of OX40 agonist ivuxolimab in advanced cancers. Study background: One hepatocellular carcinoma and a couple of cutaneous melanoma patients partially responded. General observations from the study: Expanded peripheral T-cell antigen specificity went undetermined.

This CDR3 contains 17 residues. V was clipped by 5 bases and J by 7 bases; unmatched bases: 17. Germline V gene lookup returns CDR1 SGHVS and CDR2 FNYEAQ. Sequenced material: CD4+ or CD8+ T cells sorted from blood, taken in a trial of the OX40 agonist ivuxolimab. The TCR originated in an adult with an advanced solid tumor such as melanoma, head and neck, liver or kidney cancer. V gene TRBV7-6 combines with J gene TRBJ2-1, with 7 bases identical to TRBD1. The CDR3 sequence is CASSPLTPGGLVNEQFF. CDR3 bases: TGTGCCAGCAGCCCTTTAACTCCAGGGGGATTGGTAAATGAGCAGTTCTTC.